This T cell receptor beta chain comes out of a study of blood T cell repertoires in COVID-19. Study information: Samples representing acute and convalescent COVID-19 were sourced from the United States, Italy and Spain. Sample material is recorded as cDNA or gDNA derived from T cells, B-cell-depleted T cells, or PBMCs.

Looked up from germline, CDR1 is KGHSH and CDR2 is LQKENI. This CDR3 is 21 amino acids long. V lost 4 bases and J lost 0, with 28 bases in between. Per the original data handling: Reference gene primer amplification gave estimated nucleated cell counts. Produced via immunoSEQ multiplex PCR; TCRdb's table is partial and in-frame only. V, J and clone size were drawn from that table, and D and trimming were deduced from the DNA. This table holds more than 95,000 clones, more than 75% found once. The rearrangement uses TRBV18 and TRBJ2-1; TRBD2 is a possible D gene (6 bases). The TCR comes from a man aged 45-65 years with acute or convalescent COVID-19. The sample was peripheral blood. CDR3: CASSRTPGLRAPRSSYNEQFF. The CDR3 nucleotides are TGTGCCAGCTCACGGACGCCGGGACTTAGAGCTCCTAGGAGCTCCTACAATGAGCAGTTCTTC.